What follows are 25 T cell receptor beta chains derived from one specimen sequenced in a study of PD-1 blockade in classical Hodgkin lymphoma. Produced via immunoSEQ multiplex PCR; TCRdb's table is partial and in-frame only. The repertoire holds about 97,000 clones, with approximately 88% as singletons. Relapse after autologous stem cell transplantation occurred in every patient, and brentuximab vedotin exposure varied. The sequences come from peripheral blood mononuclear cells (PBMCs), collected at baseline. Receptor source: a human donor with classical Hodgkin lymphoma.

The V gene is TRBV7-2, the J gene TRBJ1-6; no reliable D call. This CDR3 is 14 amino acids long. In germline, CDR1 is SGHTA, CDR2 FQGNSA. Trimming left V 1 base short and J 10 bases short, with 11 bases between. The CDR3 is CASSLEEGRSPLHF. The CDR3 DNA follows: TGTGCCAGCAGCTTAGAGGAAGGCAGGTCACCCCTCCACTTT.

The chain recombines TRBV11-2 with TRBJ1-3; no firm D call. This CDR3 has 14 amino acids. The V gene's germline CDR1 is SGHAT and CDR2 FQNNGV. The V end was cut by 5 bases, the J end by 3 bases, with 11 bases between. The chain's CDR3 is CASSPSRVGNTIYF. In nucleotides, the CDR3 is TGTGCCAGCAGCCCTAGTAGGGTTGGAAACACCATATATTTT.

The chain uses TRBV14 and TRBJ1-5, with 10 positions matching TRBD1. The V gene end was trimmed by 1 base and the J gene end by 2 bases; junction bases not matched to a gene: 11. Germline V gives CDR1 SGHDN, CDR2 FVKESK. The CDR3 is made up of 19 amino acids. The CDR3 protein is CASSQVEGQGSRRNQPQHF. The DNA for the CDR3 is TGTGCCAGCAGCCAAGTAGAGGGACAGGGGAGCCGTCGCAATCAGCCCCAGCATTTT.

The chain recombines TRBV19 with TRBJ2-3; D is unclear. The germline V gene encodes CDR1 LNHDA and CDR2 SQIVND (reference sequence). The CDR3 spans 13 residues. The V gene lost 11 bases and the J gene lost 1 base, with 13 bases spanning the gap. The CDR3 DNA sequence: TGTGCCCACGGTCCGGGTGGCACAGATACGCAGTATTTT. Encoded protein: CAHGPGGTDTQYF.

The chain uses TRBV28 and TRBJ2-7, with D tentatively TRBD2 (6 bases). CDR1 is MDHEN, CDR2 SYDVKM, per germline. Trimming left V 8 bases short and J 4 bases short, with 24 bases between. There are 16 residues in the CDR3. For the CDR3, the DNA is TGTGCCAGCCGACCGAGGGGAGCGGGTGCCACTTACGAGCAGTACTTC. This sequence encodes CASRPRGAGATYEQYF.

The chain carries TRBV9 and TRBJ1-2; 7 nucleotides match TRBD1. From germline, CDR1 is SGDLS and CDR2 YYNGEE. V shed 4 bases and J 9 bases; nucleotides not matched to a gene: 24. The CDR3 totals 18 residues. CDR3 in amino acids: CASSSTRGQREPAGSYTF. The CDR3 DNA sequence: TGTGCCAGCAGCTCTACCCGGGGACAGCGCGAACCCGCAGGTAGCTACACCTTC.

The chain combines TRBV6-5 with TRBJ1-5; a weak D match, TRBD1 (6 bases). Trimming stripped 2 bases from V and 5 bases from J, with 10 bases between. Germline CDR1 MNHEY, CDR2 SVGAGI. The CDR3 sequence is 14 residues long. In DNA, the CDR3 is TGTGCCAGCAGTTACCAGGCAGGGGATCAGCCCCAGCATTTT. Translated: CASSYQAGDQPQHF.

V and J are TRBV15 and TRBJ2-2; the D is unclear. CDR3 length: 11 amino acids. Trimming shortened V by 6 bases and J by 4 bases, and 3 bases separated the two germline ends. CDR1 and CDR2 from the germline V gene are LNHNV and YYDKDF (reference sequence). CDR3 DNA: TGTGCCACCAGAAGCACCGGGGAGCTGTTTTTT. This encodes CATRSTGELFF.

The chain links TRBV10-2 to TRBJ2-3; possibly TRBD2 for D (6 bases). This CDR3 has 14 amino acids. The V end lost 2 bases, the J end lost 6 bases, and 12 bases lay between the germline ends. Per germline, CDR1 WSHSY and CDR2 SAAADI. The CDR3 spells CASSEVGTPDTQYF. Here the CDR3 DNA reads TGCGCCAGCAGTGAGGTGGGGACTCCCGATACGCAGTATTTT.

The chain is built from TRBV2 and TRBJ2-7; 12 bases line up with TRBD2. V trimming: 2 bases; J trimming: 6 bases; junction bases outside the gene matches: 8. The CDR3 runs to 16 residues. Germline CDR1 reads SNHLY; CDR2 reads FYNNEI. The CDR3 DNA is TGTGCCAGCAGTGAAATAGTGCTAGCGGGAGGGGGCGAGCAGTACTTC. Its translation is CASSEIVLAGGGEQYF.

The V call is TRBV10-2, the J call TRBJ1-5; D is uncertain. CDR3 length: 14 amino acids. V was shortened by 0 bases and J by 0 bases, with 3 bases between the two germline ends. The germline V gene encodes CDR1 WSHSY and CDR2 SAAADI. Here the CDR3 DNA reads TGCGCCAGCAGTGAGTCCTATAGCAATCAGCCCCAGCATTTT. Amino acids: CASSESYSNQPQHF.

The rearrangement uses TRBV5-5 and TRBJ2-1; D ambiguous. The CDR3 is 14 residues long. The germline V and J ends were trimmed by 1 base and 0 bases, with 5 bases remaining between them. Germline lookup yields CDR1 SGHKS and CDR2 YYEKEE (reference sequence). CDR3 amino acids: CASSLQDSYNEQFF. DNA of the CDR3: TGTGCCAGCAGCTTGCAGGACTCCTACAATGAGCAGTTCTTC.

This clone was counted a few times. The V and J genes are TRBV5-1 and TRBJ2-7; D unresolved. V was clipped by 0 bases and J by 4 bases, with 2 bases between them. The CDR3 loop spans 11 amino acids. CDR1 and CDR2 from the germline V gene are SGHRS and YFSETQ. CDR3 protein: CASSLEYEQYF. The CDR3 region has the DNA TGCGCCAGCAGCTTGGAATACGAGCAGTACTTC.

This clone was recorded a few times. The CDR3 reads CASSFWEPSSGRRYNEQFF. Here the CDR3 DNA reads TGTGCCAGCAGCTTTTGGGAACCCTCTAGCGGGAGGAGGTACAATGAGCAGTTCTTC. The chain recombines TRBV7-8 with TRBJ2-1; TRBD2 matches 11 bases. Unmatched junction bases numbered 14, after V lost 3 bases and J lost 4 bases. CDR1 is SGHVS and CDR2 is FQNEAQ in the germline V gene. The CDR3 sequence is 19 residues long.

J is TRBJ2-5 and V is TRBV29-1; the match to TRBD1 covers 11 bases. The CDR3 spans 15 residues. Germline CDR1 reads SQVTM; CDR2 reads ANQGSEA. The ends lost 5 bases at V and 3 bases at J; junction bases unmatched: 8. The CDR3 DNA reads TGCAGCGTTCGAGGGGACAGGGGGTGGAAAGAGACCCAGTACTTC. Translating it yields CSVRGDRGWKETQYF.

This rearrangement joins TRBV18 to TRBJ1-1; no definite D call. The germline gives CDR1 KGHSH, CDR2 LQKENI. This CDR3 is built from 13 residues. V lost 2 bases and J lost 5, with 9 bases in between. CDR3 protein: CASSPSDETEAFF. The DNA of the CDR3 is TGTGCCAGCTCACCATCCGATGAGACTGAAGCTTTCTTT.

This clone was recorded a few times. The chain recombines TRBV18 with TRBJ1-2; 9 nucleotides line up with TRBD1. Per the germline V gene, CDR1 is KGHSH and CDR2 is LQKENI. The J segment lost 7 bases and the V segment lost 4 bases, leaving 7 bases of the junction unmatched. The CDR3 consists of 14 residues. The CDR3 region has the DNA TGTGCCAGCTCACGCGGACAGGGGAGCTCTGGCTACACCTTC. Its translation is CASSRGQGSSGYTF.

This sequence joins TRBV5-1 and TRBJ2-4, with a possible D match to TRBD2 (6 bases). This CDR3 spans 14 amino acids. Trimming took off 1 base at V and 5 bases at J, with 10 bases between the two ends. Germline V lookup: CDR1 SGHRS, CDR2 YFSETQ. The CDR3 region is CASSLWGGENIQYF. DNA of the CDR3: TGCGCCAGCAGCTTGTGGGGAGGCGAAAACATTCAGTACTTC.

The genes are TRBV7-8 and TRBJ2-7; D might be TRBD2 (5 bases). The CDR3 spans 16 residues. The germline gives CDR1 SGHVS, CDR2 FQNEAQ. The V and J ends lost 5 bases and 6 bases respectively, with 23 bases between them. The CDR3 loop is CASSPSQKRILGEQYF. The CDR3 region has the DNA TGTGCCAGCAGCCCCTCCCAAAAGCGGATCCTTGGCGAGCAGTACTTC.

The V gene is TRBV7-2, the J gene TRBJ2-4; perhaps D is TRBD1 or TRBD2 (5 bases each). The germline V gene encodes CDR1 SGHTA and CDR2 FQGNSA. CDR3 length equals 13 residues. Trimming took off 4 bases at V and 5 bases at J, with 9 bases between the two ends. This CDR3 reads CASSWGTENIQYF. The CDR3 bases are TGTGCCAGCAGCTGGGGGACCGAAAACATTCAGTACTTC.

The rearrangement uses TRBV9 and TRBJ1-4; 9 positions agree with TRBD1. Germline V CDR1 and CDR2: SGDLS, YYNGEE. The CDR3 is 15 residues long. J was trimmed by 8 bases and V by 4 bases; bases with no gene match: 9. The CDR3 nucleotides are TGTGCCAGCAGCATCCGGGACAGGGAACGCGAAAAACTGTTTTTT. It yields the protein CASSIRDREREKLFF.

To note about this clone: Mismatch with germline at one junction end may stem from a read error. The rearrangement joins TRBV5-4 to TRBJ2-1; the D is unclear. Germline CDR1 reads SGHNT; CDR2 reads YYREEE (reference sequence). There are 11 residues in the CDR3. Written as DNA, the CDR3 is TGTGCCAGTGTGGGCTACGATGAGCAGTTCTTC. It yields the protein CASVGYDEQFF.

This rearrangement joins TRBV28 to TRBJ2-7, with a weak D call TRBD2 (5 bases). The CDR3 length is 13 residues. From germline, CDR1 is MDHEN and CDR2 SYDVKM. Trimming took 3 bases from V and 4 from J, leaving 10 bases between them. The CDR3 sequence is CASSLRAPYEQYF. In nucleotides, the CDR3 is TGTGCCAGCAGTTTGAGGGCCCCTTACGAGCAGTACTTC.

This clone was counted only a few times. The CDR3 DNA follows: TGTGCCAGCAGCGTAGCTGGGTTCTCTGGAAACACCATATATTTT. Its translation is CASSVAGFSGNTIYF. The chain is built from TRBV9 and TRBJ1-3, with D unclear. V dropped 0 bases and J dropped 0 bases, with 7 bases sitting between them. The germline CDR1 and CDR2 sequences are SGDLS and YYNGEE. The CDR3 runs to 15 residues.

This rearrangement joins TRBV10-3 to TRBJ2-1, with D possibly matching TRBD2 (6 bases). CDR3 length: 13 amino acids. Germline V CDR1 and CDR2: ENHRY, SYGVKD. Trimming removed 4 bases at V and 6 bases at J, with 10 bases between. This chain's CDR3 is CAISGTSPNEQFF. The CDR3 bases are TGTGCCATCAGTGGTACTAGCCCCAATGAGCAGTTCTTC.